This passage covers 10 T cell receptor beta chains from one sample sequenced in a study of early T cells in non-severe SARS-CoV-2 infection. TCRdb independently ran MiXCR on the 5' RACE reads; one entry per CDR3 protein. Of under 65,000 distinct CDR3 sequences in the sample, 10% to 15% were seen once. The sequencing input was whole blood. These receptors were taken from an adult who was a healthcare worker with PCR-confirmed SARS-CoV-2 infection or an uninfected control (not recorded which).

This clonotype turned up a few times. The CDR3 DNA follows: TGCAGCGTTGATCGGCAGGGGTACTATGGCTACACCTTC. It codes for CSVDRQGYYGYTF. The genes are TRBV29-1 and TRBJ1-2; maybe TRBD1 (6 bases). Germline CDR1 and CDR2: SQVTM and ANQGSEA. V was trimmed by 3 bases and J by 3 bases, leaving 11 bases between them. The CDR3 runs 13 residues.

This clonotype was counted a few times. The chain combines TRBV11-2 with TRBJ2-3, with 9 bases matching TRBD1. Germline lookup yields CDR1 SGHAT and CDR2 FQNNGV. The trim removed 4 bases at V and 2 bases at J, leaving 4 bases unmatched. This CDR3 is built from 15 residues. This CDR3 reads CASSWRDRATDTQYF. The CDR3 nucleotides read TGTGCCAGCAGCTGGAGGGACAGGGCCACAGATACGCAGTATTTT.

A remark on this clonotype: A much larger clonotype is one base distant, so this may be a read error. The J gene is TRBJ2-3, the V gene TRBV6-2 or TRBV6-3; no clear D. CDR3 length equals 14 residues. Looked up from germline, CDR1 is MNHEY and CDR2 is SVGEGT. V was trimmed by 0 bases and J by 2 bases, leaving 6 bases between them. Here the CDR3 reads CASSYSPHTDTQYF. The CDR3 DNA is TGTGCCAGCAGTTACTCCCCCCACACAGATACGCAGTATTTT.

The chain recombines TRBV9 with TRBJ2-7; D gene unclear. CDR3 length equals 15 residues. V lost 0 bases and J 5 bases, leaving 15 bases between the germline ends. Germline values: CDR1 SGDLS, CDR2 YYNGEE. CDR3 sequence: CASSVATFEGNEQYF. The DNA for the CDR3 is TGTGCCAGCAGCGTAGCTACATTCGAAGGGAACGAGCAGTACTTC.

This clonotype was picked up many times. This chain connects TRBV7-6 to TRBJ2-5, with 11 bases that match TRBD2. The length of the CDR3 is 17 residues. J gave up 4 bases and V 5 bases, and 12 bases lay outside the gene matches. CDR1 is SGHVS, CDR2 FNYEAQ, per germline. CDR3: CASSEISGRAGIETQYF. In DNA, the CDR3 is TGTGCCAGCAGCGAAATTAGCGGGAGGGCCGGTATAGAGACCCAGTACTTC.

This clonotype has a single count. The chain joins TRBV12-3 or TRBV12-4 to TRBJ1-2; the match to TRBD1 covers 8 bases. V lost 4 bases and J lost 4; bases outside the gene matches: 5. The CDR3 is made up of 14 amino acids. The CDR3 reads CASSWGTGSYGYTF. CDR3 sequence (DNA): TGTGCCAGCAGTTGGGGGACAGGCAGCTATGGCTACACCTTC.

This clonotype was picked up a small number of times. The genes are TRBV7-6 and TRBJ2-7; D unresolved. Germline CDR1 is SGHVS and CDR2 is FNYEAQ. This CDR3 contains 15 residues. The germline V and J ends were trimmed by 4 bases and 2 bases, with 15 bases remaining between them. The CDR3, as DNA: TGTGCCAGCAGCTCTGGGGTGGTTGGGCCCTACGAGCAGTACTTC. Amino acid sequence: CASSSGVVGPYEQYF.

This clonotype was counted only a few times. The chain is built from TRBV3-1 and TRBJ2-3; 7 bases are shared with TRBD1. Unmatched junction bases numbered 5, after V lost 3 bases and J lost 14 bases. There are 11 residues in the CDR3. The germline V gene has CDR1 LGHDT and CDR2 YNNKEL (reference sequence). CDR3: CASSHRNRGYF. The CDR3 coding sequence is TGTGCCAGCAGCCACCGGAACAGGGGGTATTTT.

In DNA form, the CDR3 reads TGTGCCAGCAGCTTCCGGGACTTTTCTGGCTACACCTTC. Protein product: CASSFRDFSGYTF. This chain joins TRBV7-9 and TRBJ1-2; possibly TRBD1 for D (5 bases). The length of the CDR3 is 13 residues. CDR1 and CDR2 from the germline V gene are SEHNR and FQNEAQ (reference sequence). The V end was cut by 3 bases, the J end by 7 bases, with 12 bases between.

This clonotype has only a few counts. The rearrangement joins TRBV24-1 to TRBJ2-3, with D perhaps TRBD2 (5 bases). CDR1 and CDR2 (germline): KGHDR, SFDVKD. Trimming left V 5 bases short and J 0 bases short, with 5 bases between. This CDR3 is 13 amino acids long. CDR3 DNA sequence: TGTGCCACCAGTGGGAGGAGCACAGATACGCAGTATTTT. Amino acid sequence: CATSGRSTDTQYF.